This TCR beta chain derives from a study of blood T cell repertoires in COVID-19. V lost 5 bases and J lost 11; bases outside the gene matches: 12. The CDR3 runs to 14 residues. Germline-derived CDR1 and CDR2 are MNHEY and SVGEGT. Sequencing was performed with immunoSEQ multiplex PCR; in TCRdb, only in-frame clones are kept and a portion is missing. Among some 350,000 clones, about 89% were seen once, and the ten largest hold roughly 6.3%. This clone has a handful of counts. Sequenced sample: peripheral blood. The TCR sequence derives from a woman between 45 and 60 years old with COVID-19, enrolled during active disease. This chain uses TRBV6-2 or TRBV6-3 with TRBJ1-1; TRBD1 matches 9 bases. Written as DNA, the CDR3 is TGTGCCAGCAGTCCCGGGACAGGGTCTCAAGACGCTTTCTTT. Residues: CASSPGTGSQDAFF.